Reported below is one TCR beta chain. This record belongs to a study of blood T cell repertoires in COVID-19. V shed 0 bases, J shed 8 bases, and the junction held 4 bases outside the gene matches. Germline V gene sequence: CDR1 SGHAT, CDR2 FQNNGV. This CDR3 contains 15 residues. TCRdb keeps only in-frame clones here, not all; method: immunoSEQ multiplex PCR. The data contain around 180,000 clones, over 75% of them singletons. The specimen sequenced was peripheral blood. The sequence came from a woman aged 80 or over with acute or convalescent COVID-19. The rearrangement links TRBV11-2 to TRBJ2-1; 10 bases match TRBD2. The CDR3 protein is CASSLDAGLADEQFF. The CDR3 region has the DNA TGTGCCAGCAGCTTAGATGCAGGACTAGCGGATGAGCAGTTCTTC.